One sample yielded the 20 T cell receptor beta chains listed below, sequenced in a study of sequential checkpoint blockade in melanoma. Treatment defined: randomized to nivolumab then ipilimumab (arm A) or the reverse (arm B). Assay: immunoSEQ multiplex PCR; the TCRdb copy retains only in-frame clones and omits some. The data contain around 20,000 clones, 65% to 90% of them singletons. The sequences come from CD8+ T cells sorted from blood (inferred from file names), collected from a patient given nivolumab and ipilimumab in sequence. Receptors originate from a human donor with melanoma.

The V call is TRBV5-6, the J call TRBJ2-7; 8 bases match TRBD2. Losses at the gene ends were 6 bases for V and 0 bases for J; bases not matched to a gene: 2. Germline CDR1 and CDR2: SGHDT and YYEEEE. This CDR3 has 13 amino acids. The CDR3 is CASNSGVSYEQYF. CDR3 nucleotides: TGTGCCAGCAATAGCGGGGTCTCCTACGAGCAGTACTTC.

This clone was counted once. V is TRBV27 and J is TRBJ2-7, with 11 nucleotides matching TRBD1. V trimming: 3 bases; J trimming: 4 bases; junction bases outside the gene matches: 5. From germline, CDR1 is MNHEY and CDR2 SMNVEV (reference sequence). The CDR3 is 15 residues long. CDR3 nucleotides: TGTGCCAGCAGTTTGGGGACAGGGGGTTCGTACGAGCAGTACTTC. It encodes CASSLGTGGSYEQYF.

This clone showed up just a few times. The chain uses TRBV9 and TRBJ1-3; D remains unclear. The ends were cut back, 0 bases at V and 4 bases at J, with 14 bases in the middle. Germline CDR1 is SGDLS and CDR2 is YYNGEE. This CDR3 is built from 16 residues. For the CDR3, the DNA is TGTGCCAGCAGCGTAGATAAGAGCCTCGGGGGAAACACCATATATTTT. Translated, it gives CASSVDKSLGGNTIYF. Combining the CDR3 with reference TRBV9 and TRBJ1-3 gives the whole variable domain DSGVTQTPKHLITATGQRVTLRCSPRSGDLSVYWYQQSLDQGLQFLIQYYNGEERAKGNILERFSAQQFPDLHSELNLSSLELGDSALYFCASSVDKSLGGNTIYFGEGSWLTVV.

V gene TRBV23-1 combines with J gene TRBJ2-3; TRBD1 matches at 7 bases. TRBV23-1 is known as an ORF, though its function is uncertain. The CDR3 length is 14 residues. Trimming removed 6 bases from V and 4 bases from J; junction bases left unmatched: 7. CDR3 residues: CASRQGSRPDTQYF. The CDR3 DNA is TGCGCCAGCAGACAGGGGTCGCGGCCAGATACGCAGTATTTT.

This rearrangement joins TRBV19 to TRBJ2-7; a weak D match, TRBD1 (5 bases). Trimming took 5 bases from V and 1 from J, leaving 9 bases between them. From germline, CDR1 is LNHDA and CDR2 SQIVND (reference sequence). CDR3 length: 13 residues. The CDR3, as DNA: TGTGCCAGTAGTTCAGGGTGGTCCTACGAGCAGTACTTC. Translation: CASSSGWSYEQYF.

The rearrangement uses TRBV9 and TRBJ2-5; 11 bases fit TRBD2. Germline values: CDR1 SGDLS, CDR2 YYNGEE. The CDR3 contains 16 residues. The J segment lost 5 bases and the V segment lost 3 bases, leaving 9 bases of the junction unmatched. The CDR3 loop is CASSGHSGGAQETQYF. In DNA form, the CDR3 reads TGTGCCAGCAGCGGACATAGCGGGGGGGCACAGGAGACCCAGTACTTC.

The V and J genes are TRBV29-1 and TRBJ2-1, with D tentatively TRBD2 (6 bases). This CDR3 spans 18 amino acids. Germline CDR1 reads SQVTM; CDR2 reads ANQGSEA. With 6 bases removed from V and 0 bases from J, the gap between germline ends came to 24 bases. As DNA, the CDR3 is TGCAGCGTCGGAGGAGTAAGAGGGGCAGCGGGCTCCTACAATGAGCAGTTCTTC. Its protein is CSVGGVRGAAGSYNEQFF.

This clone appeared a single time. The chain links TRBV27 to TRBJ2-2; the D gene is possibly TRBD2 (5 bases). The ends were cut back, 6 bases at V and 5 bases at J, with 19 bases in the middle. The CDR3 covers 16 residues. Germline CDR1 reads MNHEY; CDR2 reads SMNVEV (reference sequence). CDR3 sequence: CASSPVKGVRTGELFF. Here the CDR3 DNA reads TGTGCCAGCAGCCCAGTCAAGGGAGTAAGGACCGGGGAGCTGTTTTTT.

This chain links TRBV2 with TRBJ2-7, with TRBD1 as a possible D gene (5 bases). The CDR3 length is 14 residues. Germline V lookup: CDR1 SNHLY, CDR2 FYNNEI. The germline V and J ends were trimmed by 7 bases and 4 bases, with 17 bases remaining between them. This CDR3 is CASTGRAGWYEQYF. DNA of the CDR3: TGTGCCAGCACCGGAAGGGCAGGGTGGTACGAGCAGTACTTC.

The V gene is TRBV9, the J gene TRBJ2-3; 13 bases are shared with TRBD2. Germline CDR1 reads SGDLS; CDR2 reads YYNGEE. CDR3 length equals 18 residues. The trim removed 3 bases at V and 3 bases at J, leaving 10 bases unmatched. This CDR3 reads CASSDPRLAGGRTDTQYF. CDR3 coding DNA: TGTGCCAGCAGCGACCCCAGACTAGCGGGGGGCCGAACAGATACGCAGTATTTT. The full variable domain, completed using reference TRBV9 and TRBJ2-3, is DSGVTQTPKHLITATGQRVTLRCSPRSGDLSVYWYQQSLDQGLQFLIQYYNGEERAKGNILERFSAQQFPDLHSELNLSSLELGDSALYFCASSDPRLAGGRTDTQYFGPGTRLTVL.

The chain joins TRBV7-9 to TRBJ2-3; possibly TRBD2 for D (6 bases). The CDR3 has 15 amino acids. V lost 1 base and J 3 bases, leaving 11 bases between the germline ends. Germline V gene lookup returns CDR1 SEHNR and CDR2 FQNEAQ (reference sequence). The CDR3 spells CASSLGRERTDTQYF. The CDR3 DNA sequence: TGTGCCAGCAGCTTAGGACGGGAGAGAACAGATACGCAGTATTTT.

The rearrangement joins TRBV18 to TRBJ2-7; D is perhaps TRBD1 (5 bases). Germline V CDR1 and CDR2: KGHSH, LQKENI. The CDR3 totals 15 residues. V dropped 2 bases and J dropped 1 base, with 12 bases sitting between them. CDR3 protein: CASSPLGERSYEQYF. The CDR3 nucleotides read TGTGCCAGCTCACCATTAGGGGAAAGATCCTACGAGCAGTACTTC.

The V and J genes are TRBV28 and TRBJ2-7, with TRBD2 identical over 8 bases. This CDR3 is 15 amino acids long. Germline CDR1 and CDR2: MDHEN and SYDVKM. J was trimmed by 0 bases and V by 6 bases; bases with no gene match: 7. This CDR3 reads CASSDPSGGSYEQYF. The CDR3 region has the DNA TGTGCCAGCAGCGATCCGAGCGGGGGCTCCTACGAGCAGTACTTC.

CDR3 loop: CASSPVKGTGGGETQYF. In nucleotides, the CDR3 is TGCGCCAGCTCCCCCGTCAAGGGGACAGGGGGCGGGGAGACCCAGTACTTC. This sequence joins TRBV5-1 and TRBJ2-5; 12 nucleotides line up with TRBD1. This CDR3 spans 17 amino acids. CDR1 is SGHRS and CDR2 is YFSETQ in the germline V gene. V gave up 7 bases and J gave up 5 bases; unmatched junction bases: 15.

This clone turned up a few times. V gene TRBV14 combines with J gene TRBJ2-3; D may be TRBD2 (6 bases). This CDR3 has 14 amino acids. The V end lost 6 bases, the J end lost 2 bases, and 12 bases lay between the germline ends. The germline CDR1 and CDR2 sequences are SGHDN and FVKESK. CDR3 region: CASSWASATDTQYF. CDR3 DNA sequence: TGTGCCAGCAGTTGGGCTAGCGCCACAGATACGCAGTATTTT.

The rearrangement links TRBV27 to TRBJ2-3; 9 bases match TRBD2. The germline gives CDR1 MNHEY, CDR2 SMNVEV (reference sequence). Trimming cost V 4 bases and J 6 bases; bases outside gene matches: 14. This CDR3 has 17 residues. The CDR3 region has the DNA TGTGCCAGCAGTTCCCCGGATAGCGGGAGTACGTCGGATACGCAGTATTTT. Translation gives CASSSPDSGSTSDTQYF.

The chain uses TRBV27 and TRBJ1-1; the D gene is possibly TRBD1 (6 bases). V lost 8 bases and J 4 bases, leaving 23 bases between the germline ends. The CDR3 is 16 residues long. Per the germline V gene, CDR1 is MNHEY and CDR2 is SMNVEV (reference sequence). The CDR3: CASRSMVPLRGTEAFF. The CDR3 region has the DNA TGTGCCAGCCGTTCAATGGTCCCTCTCAGGGGCACTGAAGCTTTCTTT.

This chain links TRBV5-6 with TRBJ2-5, with D possibly being TRBD1 (5 bases). Germline CDR1 and CDR2: SGHDT and YYEEEE. This CDR3 is 13 amino acids long. The germline V and J ends were trimmed by 2 bases and 1 base, with 6 bases remaining between them. CDR3 in amino acids: CASSLQVQETQYF. The CDR3 DNA sequence: TGTGCCAGCAGCTTACAGGTCCAAGAGACCCAGTACTTC.

This clone appeared a few times. This chain connects TRBV6-6 to TRBJ2-2; 7 nucleotides agree with TRBD2. The junction had 4 bases not matched to a gene; V was cut back by 7 bases and J by 5 bases. The CDR3 runs 13 residues. Germline V gene sequence: CDR1 MNHNY, CDR2 SVGAGI (reference sequence). The CDR3 sequence: CASTGRETGELFF. For the CDR3, the DNA is TGTGCCAGCACGGGGCGGGAGACCGGGGAGCTGTTTTTT.

J is TRBJ2-7 and V is TRBV13, with D possibly matching TRBD2 (5 bases). V lost 0 bases, J lost 3 bases, and 6 bases lay in between. The CDR3 is made up of 13 amino acids. Germline values: CDR1 PRHDT, CDR2 FYEKMQ (reference sequence). CDR3 bases: TGTGCCAGCAGCTTAGGCGGGATCTACGAGCAGTACTTC. Its translation: CASSLGGIYEQYF.